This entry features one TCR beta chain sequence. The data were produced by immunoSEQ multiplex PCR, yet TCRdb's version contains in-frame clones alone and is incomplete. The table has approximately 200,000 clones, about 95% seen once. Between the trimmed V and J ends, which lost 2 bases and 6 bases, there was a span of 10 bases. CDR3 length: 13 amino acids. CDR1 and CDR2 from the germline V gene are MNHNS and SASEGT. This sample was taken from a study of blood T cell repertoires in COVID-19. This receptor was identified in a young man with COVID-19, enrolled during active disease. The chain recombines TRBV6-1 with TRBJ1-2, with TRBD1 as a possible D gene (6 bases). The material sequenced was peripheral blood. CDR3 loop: CASSEQGWHGYTF. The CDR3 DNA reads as TGTGCCAGCAGTGAACAGGGGTGGCATGGCTACACCTTC.